This passage covers 17 T cell receptor beta chains from one sample sequenced in a study of identifying expanded T cells in peripheral blood (dated by TCRdb to about 2019). Library creation used the immunoSEQ multiplex PCR assay. TCRdb's version of the immuneACCESS table is confined to in-frame rearrangements and falls short of the full clone set. An unresolved V gene accounts for under half of the shortfall where checked; the remainder is of unknown origin. The sample table contains tens of thousands of clones; only one count was recorded for over 80% of them. In total, the top ten clones hold roughly 21% of the sample. Sequencing was carried out using blood. All receptors derive from a person between 18 and 75 years old in good health.

This clone was seen a few times. The chain has TRBV19 and TRBJ1-5, with 9 bases aligning to TRBD1. The V and J ends lost 3 bases and 5 bases, in that order; junction bases with no gene match: 8. CDR3 size: 16 residues. The germline V gene has CDR1 LNHDA and CDR2 SQIVND (reference sequence). The CDR3 region is CASSISTGGADQPQHF. The CDR3 region has the DNA TGTGCCAGTAGTATCTCAACAGGGGGCGCGGATCAGCCCCAGCATTTT.

V is TRBV4-1 and J is TRBJ2-2; D ambiguous. Trimming took 2 bases from V and 2 from J, leaving 21 bases between them. The CDR3 has 19 amino acids. Germline CDR1 reads MGHRA; CDR2 reads YSYEKL. This CDR3 is CASSQPSPLLTSNTGELFF. As DNA, the CDR3 is TGCGCCAGCAGCCAACCGTCCCCATTACTGACTTCCAACACCGGGGAGCTGTTTTTT.

V usage is TRBV18 and J usage is TRBJ2-2; D gene uncertain. Germline V lookup: CDR1 KGHSH, CDR2 LQKENI. V dropped 6 bases and J dropped 3 bases, with 14 bases sitting between them. The CDR3 has 15 residues. CDR3 sequence reads: CASSSRQRDTGELFF. CDR3 nucleotide sequence: TGTGCCAGCTCCTCAAGGCAGCGAGACACCGGGGAGCTGTTTTTT.

This clone was seen only a few times. The chain recombines TRBV4-1 with TRBJ2-7; D is ambiguous. Germline values: CDR1 MGHRA, CDR2 YSYEKL. The germline V and J ends were trimmed by 1 base and 4 bases, with 8 bases remaining between them. This CDR3 has 13 residues. In DNA, the CDR3 is TGCGCCAGCAGCCAAGCCCCCTTTTACGAGCAGTACTTC. This encodes CASSQAPFYEQYF.

The chain employs TRBV7-9 and TRBJ1-2; the D is unclear. Per the germline V gene, CDR1 is SEHNR and CDR2 is FQNEAQ (reference sequence). V was shortened by 2 bases and J by 1 base, with 8 bases between the two germline ends. The CDR3 sequence is 14 residues long. CDR3 coding DNA: TGTGCCAGCAGCTTAAGCGCGGTTAACTATGGCTACACCTTC. Amino acid sequence: CASSLSAVNYGYTF. The entire variable domain, with the rest obtained from reference TRBV7-9 and TRBJ1-2, is as follows: DTGVSQNPRHKITKRGQNVTFRCDPISEHNRLYWYRQTLGQGPEFLTYFQNEAQLEKSRLLSDRFSAERPKGSFSTLEIQRTEQGDSAMYLCASSLSAVNYGYTFGSGTRLTVV.

This chain connects TRBV5-4 to TRBJ2-5, with D perhaps matching TRBD2 (9 bases). V lost 4 bases and J lost 5, with 33 bases in between. There are 20 residues in the CDR3. Germline assignment: CDR1 SGHNT and CDR2 YYREEE (reference sequence). The CDR3 coding sequence is TGTGCCAGCAGCACCCGACAGGGGTTGCCTAGCGGGGTACCCGGGGAGACCCAGTACTTC. Its protein product is CASSTRQGLPSGVPGETQYF.

The chain couples TRBV4-1 to TRBJ1-2; 7 bases agree with TRBD1. Losses at the gene ends were 3 bases for V and 8 bases for J; bases not matched to a gene: 12. The CDR3 length is 15 residues. CDR1 is MGHRA, CDR2 YSYEKL, per germline. CDR3 nucleotides: TGCGCCAGCAGCCACGGGACAGATTTGTCGCAGGGCTACACCTTC. Amino acid sequence: CASSHGTDLSQGYTF.

The chain carries TRBV25-1 and TRBJ2-3, with unresolved D. V gave up 8 bases and J gave up 4 bases, with 10 bases separating them. Germline V CDR1 and CDR2: MGHDK, SYGVNS. This CDR3 is built from 12 residues. The CDR3 DNA reads TGTGCCAGCCCCCTATCGGCAGATACGCAGTATTTT. Translation gives CASPLSADTQYF.

This chain uses TRBV5-4 with TRBJ2-4, with 10 bases matching TRBD1. CDR3 size: 13 residues. V shed 4 bases, J shed 7 bases, and the junction held 2 bases outside the gene matches. Germline V gene data show CDR1 as SGHNT and CDR2 as YYREEE (reference sequence). CDR3 residues: CASSPTGGNIQYF. The CDR3 DNA sequence: TGTGCCAGCAGCCCGACAGGGGGCAACATTCAGTACTTC.

V gene TRBV28 combines with J gene TRBJ2-1; D perhaps matches TRBD2 (6 bases). CDR3 length equals 15 residues. Deletions cut 5 bases from V and 7 bases from J, with 18 bases between. The V gene's germline CDR1 is MDHEN and CDR2 SYDVKM. The CDR3 sequence is CASSVFGTFLNEQFF. The CDR3 DNA is TGTGCCAGCAGTGTTTTCGGGACTTTTTTGAATGAGCAGTTCTTC.

This clone was found once. The rearrangement links TRBV5-1 to TRBJ2-6; 7 nucleotides agree with TRBD1. With V trimmed by 4 bases and J by 4 bases, 5 bases remained unmatched. Per the germline V gene, CDR1 is SGHRS and CDR2 is YFSETQ. This CDR3 region has 15 residues. The CDR3 nucleotides read TGCGCCAGCAGCCCCACAGGGGCGGGGGCCAACGTCCTGACTTTC. This codes for CASSPTGAGANVLTF.

The V and J genes are TRBV7-2 and TRBJ1-5; no definite D call. This CDR3 contains 13 residues. Germline CDR1 is SGHTA and CDR2 is FQGNSA. Trimming removed 2 bases from V and 4 bases from J, with 6 bases in between. The CDR3 DNA reads as TGTGCCAGCAGCTTAACGGCTAATCAGCCCCAGCATTTT. This translates into CASSLTANQPQHF.

In DNA form, the CDR3 reads TGTGCCAGCAGCACCGAAGGAACCAAAAACATTCAGTACTTC. Its translation is CASSTEGTKNIQYF. The genes are TRBV28 and TRBJ2-4; D remains ambiguous. The germline gives CDR1 MDHEN, CDR2 SYDVKM. The CDR3 totals 14 residues. V dropped 6 bases and J dropped 2 bases, with 11 bases sitting between them.

The V call is TRBV7-2, the J call TRBJ2-1, with TRBD1 identical over 7 bases. The CDR3 sequence is 16 residues long. Germline-derived CDR1 and CDR2 are SGHTA and FQGNSA. J gave up 6 bases and V 4 bases, and 12 bases lay outside the gene matches. In nucleotides, the CDR3 is TGTGCCAGCAGCTCAACCGGACAGGTGAGGGGCAATGAGCAGTTCTTC. It specifies CASSSTGQVRGNEQFF.

The chain recombines TRBV19 with TRBJ2-3; D gene unclear. Germline V gene data show CDR1 as LNHDA and CDR2 as SQIVND (reference sequence). Trimming took off 8 bases at V and 1 base at J, with 13 bases between the two ends. The CDR3 has 14 residues. The DNA of the CDR3 is TGTGCCAGTTCAGGATCCATCGGCACAGATACGCAGTATTTT. It encodes CASSGSIGTDTQYF.

This clone was found many times. This chain connects TRBV6-5 to TRBJ2-7; D could derive from TRBD1 or TRBD2 (5 bases each). CDR1 MNHEY and CDR2 SVGAGI come from the germline V gene. The V gene lost 2 bases and the J gene lost 2 bases, with 13 bases spanning the gap. The CDR3 contains 15 residues. CDR3 region: CASSYDPGRAYEQYF. The CDR3 DNA sequence: TGTGCCAGCAGTTACGATCCGGGACGAGCCTACGAGCAGTACTTC.

This sequence joins TRBV11-2 and TRBJ1-4; no definite D call. V was trimmed by 2 bases and J by 2 bases, leaving 9 bases between them. CDR3 length: 15 residues. The germline V gene has CDR1 SGHAT and CDR2 FQNNGV. The CDR3 coding sequence is TGTGCCAGCAGCTTAAACACAGCGACTAATGAAAAACTGTTTTTT. This translates into CASSLNTATNEKLFF.